A single TCR beta chain is shown here with its context. Its antigen is as yet unknown. The data were obtained in a study of T cell repertoires in cytomegalovirus infection. Germline CDR1 and CDR2: MGHRA and YSYEKL. The length of the CDR3 is 13 residues. V was shortened by 4 bases and J by 6 bases, with 10 bases between the two germline ends. TCRdb ran MiXCR on the reads and lists one entry per CDR3 protein. The sample consists of some 50,000 distinct CDR3 sequences, under 25% of them appearing once. The material sequenced was CD8+ T cells from cultured PBMCs, taken from culture after CMV antigen stimulation. The chain carries TRBV4-1 and TRBJ2-1; D remains unclear. The TCR was taken from a human donor in good health (CMV status not recorded). Some clones in this sample may be carry-over from other donors' samples. The DNA of the CDR3 is TGCGCCAGCAGCCTCGGAAGCCCCAATGAGCAGTTCTTC. This translates into CASSLGSPNEQFF.